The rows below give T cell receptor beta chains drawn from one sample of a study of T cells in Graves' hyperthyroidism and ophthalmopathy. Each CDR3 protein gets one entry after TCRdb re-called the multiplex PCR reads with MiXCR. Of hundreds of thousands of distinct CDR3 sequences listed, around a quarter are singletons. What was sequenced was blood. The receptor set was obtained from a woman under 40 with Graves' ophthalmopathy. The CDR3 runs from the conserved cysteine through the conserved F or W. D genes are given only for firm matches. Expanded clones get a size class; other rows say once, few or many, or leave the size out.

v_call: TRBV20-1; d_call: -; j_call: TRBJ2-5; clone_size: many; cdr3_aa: CSALPNPQETQYF; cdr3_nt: TGCAGTGCGTTACCAAACCCACAAGAGACCCAGTACTTC
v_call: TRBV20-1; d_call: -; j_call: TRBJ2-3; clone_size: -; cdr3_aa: CSASSVLLSTDTQYF; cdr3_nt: TGCAGTGCTAGTAGTGTCTTACTTTCAACAGATACGCAGTATTTT
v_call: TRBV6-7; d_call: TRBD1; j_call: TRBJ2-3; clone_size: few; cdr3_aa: CASSRNRGRTDTQYF; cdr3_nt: TGTGCCAGCAGTCGGAACAGGGGCCGCACAGATACGCAGTATTTT
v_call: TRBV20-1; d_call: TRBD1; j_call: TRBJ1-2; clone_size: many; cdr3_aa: CSARVAKGQGLFDGYTF; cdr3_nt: TGCAGTGCTAGAGTCGCCAAAGGACAGGGCTTATTCGATGGCTACACCTTC
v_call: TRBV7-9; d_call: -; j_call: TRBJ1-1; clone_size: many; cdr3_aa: CASSLDIGTEAFF; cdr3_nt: TGTGCCAGCAGCTTAGATATTGGCACTGAAGCTTTCTTT
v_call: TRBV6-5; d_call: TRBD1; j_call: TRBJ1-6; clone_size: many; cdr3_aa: CASSYSSDRGNNSPLHF; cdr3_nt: TGTGCCAGCAGTTACTCGAGCGACAGGGGCAATAATTCACCCCTCCACTTT
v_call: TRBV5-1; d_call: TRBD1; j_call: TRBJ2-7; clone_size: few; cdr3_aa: CASSPNPPGTGRYEQYF; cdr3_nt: TGCGCCAGCAGCCCCAACCCACCGGGGACAGGGAGGTACGAGCAGTACTTC
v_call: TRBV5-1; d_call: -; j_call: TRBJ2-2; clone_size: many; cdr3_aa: CASSLDNTGELFF; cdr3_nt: TGCGCCAGCAGCCTCGACAACACCGGGGAGCTGTTTTTT
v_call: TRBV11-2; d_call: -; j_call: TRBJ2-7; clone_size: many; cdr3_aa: CASSLDLTSYEQYF; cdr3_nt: TGTGCCAGCAGCTTAGACCTGACGTCCTACGAGCAGTACTTC
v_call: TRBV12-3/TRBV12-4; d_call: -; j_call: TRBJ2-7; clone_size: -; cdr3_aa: CASSLGTASSYEQYF; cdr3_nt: TGTGCCAGCAGTCTAGGGACCGCAAGCTCCTACGAGCAGTACTTC
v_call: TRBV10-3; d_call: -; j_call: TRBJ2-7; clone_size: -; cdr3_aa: CAISEFGGGDEQYF; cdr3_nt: TGTGCCATCAGTGAGTTTGGAGGGGGCGACGAGCAGTACTTC
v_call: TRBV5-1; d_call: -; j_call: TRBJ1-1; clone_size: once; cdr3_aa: CASSQDAMNTEAFF; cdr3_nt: TGCGCCAGCAGCCAAGACGCAATGAACACTGAAGCTTTCTTT
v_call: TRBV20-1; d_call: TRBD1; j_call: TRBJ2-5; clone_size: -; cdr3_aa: CSARPGQGIGETRYF; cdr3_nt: TGCAGTGCTAGGCCGGGACAGGGGATAGGGGAGACCCGGTACTTC
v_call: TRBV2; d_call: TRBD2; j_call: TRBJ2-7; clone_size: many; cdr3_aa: CASRPRGGFWYEQYF; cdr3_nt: TGTGCCAGCAGGCCGCGGGGGGGGTTCTGGTACGAGCAGTACTTC
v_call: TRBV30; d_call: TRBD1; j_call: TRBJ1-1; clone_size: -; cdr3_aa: CAWARQGGTEAFF; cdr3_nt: TGTGCCTGGGCCCGACAGGGCGGCACTGAAGCTTTCTTT
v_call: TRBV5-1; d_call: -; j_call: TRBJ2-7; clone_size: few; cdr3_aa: CASSLKNGGPYEQYF; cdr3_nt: TGCGCCAGCAGCCTGAAGAACGGGGGGCCCTACGAGCAGTACTTC
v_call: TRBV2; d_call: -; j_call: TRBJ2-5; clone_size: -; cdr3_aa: CASSEDGTSQYF; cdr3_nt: TGTGCCAGCAGTGAAGATGGGACTTCCCAGTACTTC
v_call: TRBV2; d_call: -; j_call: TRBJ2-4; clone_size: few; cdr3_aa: CASSDLENIQYF; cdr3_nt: TGTGCCAGCAGTGATCTTGAAAACATTCAGTACTTC